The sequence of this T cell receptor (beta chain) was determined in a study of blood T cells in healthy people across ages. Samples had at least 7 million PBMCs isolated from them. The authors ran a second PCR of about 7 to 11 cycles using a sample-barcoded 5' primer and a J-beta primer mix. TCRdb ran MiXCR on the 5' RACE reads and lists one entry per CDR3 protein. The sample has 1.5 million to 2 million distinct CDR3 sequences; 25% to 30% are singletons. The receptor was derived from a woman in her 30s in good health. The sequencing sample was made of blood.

The CDR3 spells CASRKAGGKEGYTF. CDR3 DNA: TGCGCCAGCAGGAAGGCAGGGGGCAAAGAAGGCTACACCTTC. The chain recombines TRBV5-1 with TRBJ1-2, with TRBD1 matching 8 bases. The CDR3 is 14 amino acids. Per germline, CDR1 SGHRS and CDR2 YFSETQ. With V trimmed by 5 bases and J by 8 bases, 11 bases remained unmatched.